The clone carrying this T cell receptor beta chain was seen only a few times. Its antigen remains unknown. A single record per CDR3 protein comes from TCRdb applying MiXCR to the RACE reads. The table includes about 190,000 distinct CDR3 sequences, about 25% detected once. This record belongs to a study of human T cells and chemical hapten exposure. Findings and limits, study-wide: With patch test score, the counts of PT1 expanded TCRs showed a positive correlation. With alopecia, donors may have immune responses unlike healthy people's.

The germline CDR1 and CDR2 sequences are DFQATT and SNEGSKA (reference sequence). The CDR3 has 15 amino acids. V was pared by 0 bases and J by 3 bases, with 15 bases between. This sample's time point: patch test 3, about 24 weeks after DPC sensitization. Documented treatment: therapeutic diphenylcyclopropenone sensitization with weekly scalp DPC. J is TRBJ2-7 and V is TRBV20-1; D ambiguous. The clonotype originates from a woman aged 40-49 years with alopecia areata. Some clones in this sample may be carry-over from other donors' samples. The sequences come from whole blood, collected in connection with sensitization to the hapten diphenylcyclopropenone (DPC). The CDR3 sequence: CSARDRAPRHYEQYF. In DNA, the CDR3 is TGCAGTGCTAGAGATCGGGCGCCCCGGCACTACGAGCAGTACTTC.